This is a list of T cell receptor beta chains from one sample in a study of CD4+ T cells in melanoma. Profiled with immunoSEQ multiplex PCR; TCRdb holds only in-frame clones, not every one. The data show several thousand clones, under 65% seen once. The sample comprised cells from a culture (not recorded whether cultured in vitro). These TCRs come from a human donor with melanoma. Each CDR3 is given with its conserved first and last residue. The order of the fields is CDR3 protein, clone size, V gene, J gene, D gene. D genes are given only for firm matches. Size values are once, few and many counts, or a class for expanded clones, and some rows have none.

CDR3 protein: CASSLSGGFSYEQYF
clone size: .
V gene: TRBV9
J gene: TRBJ2-7
D gene: .

CDR3 protein: CASSSPQGSPNQPQHF
clone size: .
V gene: TRBV28
J gene: TRBJ1-5
D gene: .

CDR3 protein: CASSTGGLSGELFF
clone size: .
V gene: TRBV27
J gene: TRBJ2-2
D gene: .

CDR3 protein: CASSLTLGTTYNEQFF
clone size: .
V gene: TRBV7-3
J gene: TRBJ2-1
D gene: TRBD2

CDR3 protein: CASSQWTGTEDYGYTF
clone size: .
V gene: TRBV16
J gene: TRBJ1-2
D gene: TRBD1

CDR3 protein: CAISGALGQGINEQFF
clone size: .
V gene: TRBV10-3
J gene: TRBJ2-1
D gene: TRBD1

CDR3 protein: CASSQEPTGNTEAFF
clone size: once
V gene: TRBV4-1
J gene: TRBJ1-1
D gene: .

CDR3 protein: CASSPGTGGYEQYF
clone size: medium-sized
V gene: TRBV5-1
J gene: TRBJ2-7
D gene: TRBD1

CDR3 protein: CASSGFAATNEKLFF
clone size: medium-sized
V gene: TRBV2
J gene: TRBJ1-4
D gene: .

CDR3 protein: CASSLAPGKGGELFF
clone size: .
V gene: TRBV7-9
J gene: TRBJ2-2
D gene: .

CDR3 protein: CASSRTTGLGGYTF
clone size: many
V gene: TRBV16
J gene: TRBJ1-2
D gene: TRBD1

CDR3 protein: CAITPGTGMGTEAFF
clone size: .
V gene: TRBV10-3
J gene: TRBJ1-1
D gene: TRBD1